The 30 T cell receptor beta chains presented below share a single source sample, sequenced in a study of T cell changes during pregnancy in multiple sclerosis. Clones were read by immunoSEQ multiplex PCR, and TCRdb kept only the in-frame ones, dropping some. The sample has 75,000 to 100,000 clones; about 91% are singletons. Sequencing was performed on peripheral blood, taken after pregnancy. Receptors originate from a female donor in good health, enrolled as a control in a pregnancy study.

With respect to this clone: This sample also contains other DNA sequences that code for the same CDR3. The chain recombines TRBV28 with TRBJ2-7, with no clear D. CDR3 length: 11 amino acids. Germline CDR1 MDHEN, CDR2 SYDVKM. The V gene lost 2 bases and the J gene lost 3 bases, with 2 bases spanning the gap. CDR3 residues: CASSLRYEQYF. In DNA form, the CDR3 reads TGTGCCAGCAGTTTACGCTACGAGCAGTACTTC.

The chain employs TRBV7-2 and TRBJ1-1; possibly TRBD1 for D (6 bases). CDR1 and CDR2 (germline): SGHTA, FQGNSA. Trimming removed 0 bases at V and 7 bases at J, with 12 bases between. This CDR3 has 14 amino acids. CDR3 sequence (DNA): TGTGCCAGCAGCTTAGCCGCGGCAGGGGTTGAAGCTTTCTTT. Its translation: CASSLAAAGVEAFF. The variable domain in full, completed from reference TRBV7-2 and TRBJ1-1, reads GAGVSQSPSNKVTEKGKDVELRCDPISGHTALYWYRQSLGQGLEFLIYFQGNSAPDKSGLPSDRFSAERTGGSVSTLTIQRTQQEDSAVYLCASSLAAAGVEAFFGQGTRLTVV.

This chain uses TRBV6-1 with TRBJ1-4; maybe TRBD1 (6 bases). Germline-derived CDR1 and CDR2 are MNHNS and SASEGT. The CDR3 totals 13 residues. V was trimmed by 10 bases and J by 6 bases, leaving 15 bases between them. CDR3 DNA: TGTGCCACAAAGCGGGGGCTTGATGAAAAACTGTTTTTT. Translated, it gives CATKRGLDEKLFF.

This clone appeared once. CDR3 in DNA: TGTGCCAGCACCTCAGGGGTCAACTCCTACAATGAGCAGTTCTTC. Its translation: CASTSGVNSYNEQFF. The chain uses TRBV6-1 and TRBJ2-1, with a possible D match to TRBD1 (6 bases). CDR1 is MNHNS and CDR2 is SASEGT in the germline V gene. The CDR3 sequence is 15 residues long. The V and J ends lost 7 bases and 0 bases respectively, with 13 bases between them.

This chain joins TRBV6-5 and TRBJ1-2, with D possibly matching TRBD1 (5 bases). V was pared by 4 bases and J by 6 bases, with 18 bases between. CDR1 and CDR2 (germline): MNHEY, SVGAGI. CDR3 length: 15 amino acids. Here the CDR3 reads CASSLWSEQADGYTF. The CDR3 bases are TGTGCCAGCAGTTTATGGTCAGAACAGGCAGATGGCTACACCTTC.

The CDR3 loop is CASSLTASGRALNEQFF. In nucleotides, the CDR3 is TGTGCCAGCAGCCTGACGGCTAGCGGGAGGGCACTTAATGAGCAGTTCTTC. The J gene is TRBJ2-1, the V gene TRBV5-6; 12 bases line up with TRBD2. Germline assignment: CDR1 SGHDT and CDR2 YYEEEE. The CDR3 covers 17 residues. After removal of 4 bases from V and 7 bases from J, the junction contained 12 bases not matched to a gene.

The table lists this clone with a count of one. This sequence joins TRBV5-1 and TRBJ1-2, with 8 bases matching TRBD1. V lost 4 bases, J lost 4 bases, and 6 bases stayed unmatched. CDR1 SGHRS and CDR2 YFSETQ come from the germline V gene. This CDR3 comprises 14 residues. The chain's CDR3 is CASSIGQGAYGYTF. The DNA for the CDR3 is TGCGCCAGCAGCATAGGACAGGGAGCCTATGGCTACACCTTC.

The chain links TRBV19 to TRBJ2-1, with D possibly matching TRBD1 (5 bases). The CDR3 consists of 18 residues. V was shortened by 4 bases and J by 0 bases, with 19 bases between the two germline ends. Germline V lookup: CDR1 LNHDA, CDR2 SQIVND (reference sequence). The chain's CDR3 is CASSTRSGQQSSYNEQFF. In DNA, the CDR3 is TGTGCCAGTAGTACGCGGTCAGGGCAGCAAAGCTCCTACAATGAGCAGTTCTTC.

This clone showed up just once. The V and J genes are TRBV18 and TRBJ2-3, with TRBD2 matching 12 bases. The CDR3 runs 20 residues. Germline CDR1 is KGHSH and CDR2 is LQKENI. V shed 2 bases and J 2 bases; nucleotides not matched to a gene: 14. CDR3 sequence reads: CASSPTLAGGPGKDTDTQYF. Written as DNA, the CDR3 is TGTGCCAGCTCACCAACTCTAGCGGGGGGGCCGGGAAAAGACACAGATACGCAGTATTTT.

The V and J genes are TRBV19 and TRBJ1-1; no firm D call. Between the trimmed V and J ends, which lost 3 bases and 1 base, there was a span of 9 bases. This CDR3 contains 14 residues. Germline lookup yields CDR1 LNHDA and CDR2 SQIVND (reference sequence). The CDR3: CASSIRLRNTEAFF. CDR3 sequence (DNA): TGTGCCAGTAGTATCCGACTGAGGAACACTGAAGCTTTCTTT.

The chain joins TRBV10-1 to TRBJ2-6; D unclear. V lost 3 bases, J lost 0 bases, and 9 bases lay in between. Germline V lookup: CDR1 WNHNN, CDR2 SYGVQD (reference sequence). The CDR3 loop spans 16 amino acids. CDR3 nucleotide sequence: TGCGCCAGCAGTGAAGGCCAGGTCTCTGGGGCCAACGTCCTGACTTTC. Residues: CASSEGQVSGANVLTF.

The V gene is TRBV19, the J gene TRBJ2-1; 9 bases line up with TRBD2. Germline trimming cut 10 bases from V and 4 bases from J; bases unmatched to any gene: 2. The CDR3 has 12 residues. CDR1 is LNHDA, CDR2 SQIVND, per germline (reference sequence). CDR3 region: CAISGGYNEQFF. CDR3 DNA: TGTGCCATTAGCGGGGGATACAATGAGCAGTTCTTC.

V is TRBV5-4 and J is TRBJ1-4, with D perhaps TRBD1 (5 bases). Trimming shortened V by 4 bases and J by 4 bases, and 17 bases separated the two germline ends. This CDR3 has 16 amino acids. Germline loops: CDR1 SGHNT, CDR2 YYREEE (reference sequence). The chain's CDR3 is CASSRGGPGGNEKLFF. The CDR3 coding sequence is TGTGCCAGCAGCCGAGGCGGTCCGGGGGGTAATGAAAAACTGTTTTTT.

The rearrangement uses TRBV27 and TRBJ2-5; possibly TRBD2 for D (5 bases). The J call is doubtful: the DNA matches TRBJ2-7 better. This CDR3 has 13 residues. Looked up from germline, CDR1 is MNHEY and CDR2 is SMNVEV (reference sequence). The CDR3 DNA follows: TGTGCCAGCAGTTTCGGGATCACCTACGAGCAGTACTTC. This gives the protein CASSFGITYEQYF.

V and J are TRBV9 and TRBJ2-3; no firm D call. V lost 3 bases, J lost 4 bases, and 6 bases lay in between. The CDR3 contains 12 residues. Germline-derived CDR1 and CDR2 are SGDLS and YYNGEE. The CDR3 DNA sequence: TGTGCCAGCAGCGCCCAGGCAGATACGCAGTATTTT. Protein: CASSAQADTQYF.

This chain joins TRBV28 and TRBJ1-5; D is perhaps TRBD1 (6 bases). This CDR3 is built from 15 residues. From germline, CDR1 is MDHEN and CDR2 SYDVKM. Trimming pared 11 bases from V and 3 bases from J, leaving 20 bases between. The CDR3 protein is CAVPQGGGNNQPQHF. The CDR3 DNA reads TGTGCCGTTCCACAGGGAGGGGGGAACAATCAGCCCCAGCATTTT.

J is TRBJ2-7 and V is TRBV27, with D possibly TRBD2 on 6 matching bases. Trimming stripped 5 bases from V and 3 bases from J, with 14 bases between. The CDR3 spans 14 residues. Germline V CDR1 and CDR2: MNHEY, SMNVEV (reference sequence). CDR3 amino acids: CASSTRTRDYEQYF. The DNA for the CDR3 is TGTGCCAGCAGTACAAGGACGCGGGACTACGAGCAGTACTTC.

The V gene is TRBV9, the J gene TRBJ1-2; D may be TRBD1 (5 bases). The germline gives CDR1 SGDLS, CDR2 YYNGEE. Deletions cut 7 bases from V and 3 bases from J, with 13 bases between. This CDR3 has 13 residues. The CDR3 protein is CASGTGDDYGYTF. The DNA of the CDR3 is TGTGCCAGCGGTACAGGAGACGACTATGGCTACACCTTC.

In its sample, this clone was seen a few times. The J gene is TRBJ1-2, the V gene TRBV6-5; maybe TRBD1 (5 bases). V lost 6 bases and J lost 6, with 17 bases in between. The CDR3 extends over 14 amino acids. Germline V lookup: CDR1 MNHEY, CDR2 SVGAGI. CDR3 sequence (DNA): TGTGCCAGCAGACGCCTAGACAGCACCCATGGCTACACCTTC. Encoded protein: CASRRLDSTHGYTF.

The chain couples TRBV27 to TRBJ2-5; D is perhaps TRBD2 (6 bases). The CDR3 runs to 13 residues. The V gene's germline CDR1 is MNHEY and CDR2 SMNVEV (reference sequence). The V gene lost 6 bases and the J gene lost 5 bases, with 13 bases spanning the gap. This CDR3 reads CASREGGRETQYF. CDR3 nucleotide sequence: TGTGCCAGCAGAGAAGGAGGGCGGGAGACCCAGTACTTC.

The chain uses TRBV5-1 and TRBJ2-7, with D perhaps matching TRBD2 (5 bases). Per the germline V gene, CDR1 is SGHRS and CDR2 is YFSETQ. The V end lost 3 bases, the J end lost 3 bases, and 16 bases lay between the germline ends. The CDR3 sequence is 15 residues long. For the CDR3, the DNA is TGCGCCAGCAGCTCTCTGAGAGGGAGACACTACGAGCAGTACTTC. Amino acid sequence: CASSSLRGRHYEQYF. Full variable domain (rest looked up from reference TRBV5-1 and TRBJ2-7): KAGVTQTPRYLIKTRGQQVTLSCSPISGHRSVSWYQQTPGQGLQFLFEYFSETQRNKGNFPGRFSGRQFSNSRSEMNVSTLELGDSALYLCASSSLRGRHYEQYFGPGTRLTVT.

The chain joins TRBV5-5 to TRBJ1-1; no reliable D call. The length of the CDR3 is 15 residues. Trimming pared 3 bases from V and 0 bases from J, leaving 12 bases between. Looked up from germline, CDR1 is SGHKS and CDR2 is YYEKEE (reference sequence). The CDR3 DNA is TGTGCCAGCAGCTCCTCTGCTCCTATGAACACTGAAGCTTTCTTT. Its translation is CASSSSAPMNTEAFF.

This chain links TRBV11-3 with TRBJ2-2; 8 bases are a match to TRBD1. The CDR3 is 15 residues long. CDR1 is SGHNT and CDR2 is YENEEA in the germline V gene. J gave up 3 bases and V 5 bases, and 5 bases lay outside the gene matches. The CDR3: CASSHGQGHTGELFF. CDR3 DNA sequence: TGTGCCAGCAGCCATGGACAGGGCCACACCGGGGAGCTGTTTTTT.

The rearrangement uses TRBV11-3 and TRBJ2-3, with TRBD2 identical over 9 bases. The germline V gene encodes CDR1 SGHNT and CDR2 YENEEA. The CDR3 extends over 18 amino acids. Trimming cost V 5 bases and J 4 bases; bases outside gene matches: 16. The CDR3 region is CASSKNRASGIGADTQYF. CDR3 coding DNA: TGTGCCAGCAGCAAAAATCGGGCTAGCGGGATAGGGGCAGATACGCAGTATTTT.

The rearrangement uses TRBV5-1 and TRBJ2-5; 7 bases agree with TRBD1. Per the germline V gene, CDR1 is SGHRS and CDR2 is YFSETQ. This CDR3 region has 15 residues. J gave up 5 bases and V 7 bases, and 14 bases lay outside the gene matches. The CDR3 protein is CASGPVGTEGETQYF. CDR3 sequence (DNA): TGCGCCAGCGGCCCCGTAGGGACAGAGGGGGAGACCCAGTACTTC.

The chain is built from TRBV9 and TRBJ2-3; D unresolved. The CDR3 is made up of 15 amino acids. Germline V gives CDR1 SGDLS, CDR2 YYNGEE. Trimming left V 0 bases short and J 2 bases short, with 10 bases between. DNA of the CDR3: TGTGCCAGCAGCGTAGAATTTTACACCACAGATACGCAGTATTTT. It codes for CASSVEFYTTDTQYF. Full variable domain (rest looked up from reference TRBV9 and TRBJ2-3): DSGVTQTPKHLITATGQRVTLRCSPRSGDLSVYWYQQSLDQGLQFLIQYYNGEERAKGNILERFSAQQFPDLHSELNLSSLELGDSALYFCASSVEFYTTDTQYFGPGTRLTVL.

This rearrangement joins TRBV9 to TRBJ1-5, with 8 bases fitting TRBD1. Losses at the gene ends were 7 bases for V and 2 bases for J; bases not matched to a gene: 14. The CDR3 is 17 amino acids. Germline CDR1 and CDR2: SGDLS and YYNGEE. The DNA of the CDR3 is TGTGCCAGCCATAATCCAGGGGGCAGGCGGGGCAATCAGCCCCAGCATTTT. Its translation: CASHNPGGRRGNQPQHF.

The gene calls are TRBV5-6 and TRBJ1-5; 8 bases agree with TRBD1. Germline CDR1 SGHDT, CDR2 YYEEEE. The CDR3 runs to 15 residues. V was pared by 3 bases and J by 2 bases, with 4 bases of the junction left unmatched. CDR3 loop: CASSSDRGGNQPQHF. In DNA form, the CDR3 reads TGTGCCAGCAGCTCCGACAGGGGAGGCAATCAGCCCCAGCATTTT.

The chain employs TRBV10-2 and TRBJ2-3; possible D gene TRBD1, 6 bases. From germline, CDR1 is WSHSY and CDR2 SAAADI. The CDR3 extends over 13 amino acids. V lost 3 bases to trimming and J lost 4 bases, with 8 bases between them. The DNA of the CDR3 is TGCGCCAGCAGTGATTACAGGGCAGATACGCAGTATTTT. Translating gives CASSDYRADTQYF.

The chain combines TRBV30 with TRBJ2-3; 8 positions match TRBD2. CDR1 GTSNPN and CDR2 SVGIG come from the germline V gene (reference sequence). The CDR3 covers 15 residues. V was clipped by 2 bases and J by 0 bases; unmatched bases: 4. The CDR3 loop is CAWSLASGSTDTQYF. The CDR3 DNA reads TGTGCCTGGAGTTTGGCTAGCGGGAGCACAGATACGCAGTATTTT.